Below, 27 T cell receptor beta chains from the same sample are listed, as sequenced in a study of graft-versus-host responses after intestinal transplantation. Antigen specificity for these receptors is unknown. Generated by immunoSEQ multiplex PCR, the TCRdb table keeps only in-frame clones and is missing some. Of over 90,000 clones listed, around nine tenths are singletons. This material consisted of unstimulated CD8+ T cells sorted from spleen or lymph node cells, taken before intestinal transplant. These receptors originate from a human donor who received an intestinal transplant.

V is TRBV5-4 and J is TRBJ1-2; no reliable D call. V was clipped by 3 bases and J by 5 bases, with 11 bases between them. Germline lookup yields CDR1 SGHNT and CDR2 YYREEE (reference sequence). The CDR3 loop spans 13 amino acids. The CDR3, as DNA: TGTGCCAGCAGCTCTTTCGGTTCTTATGGCTACACCTTC. It is translated as CASSSFGSYGYTF.

This clone has a handful of counts. This sample also contains other DNA sequences that code for the same CDR3. CDR3 sequence (DNA): TGCGCCAGCAGCCAAGTGGGGACACCCTCCTACGAGCAGTACTTC. This translates into CASSQVGTPSYEQYF. The chain has TRBV4-1 and TRBJ2-7, with D perhaps matching TRBD1 (6 bases). CDR1 MGHRA and CDR2 YSYEKL come from the germline V gene. This CDR3 region has 15 residues. Trimming removed 1 base at V and 0 bases at J, with 10 bases between.

The V gene is TRBV6-5, the J gene TRBJ2-7; D might be TRBD1 (5 bases). CDR3 length equals 12 residues. Germline V gives CDR1 MNHEY, CDR2 SVGAGI. Trimming cost V 5 bases and J 2 bases, with 7 bases left between them. The CDR3 nucleotides are TGTGCCAGCAGTGACAGCCCCTACGAGCAGTACTTC. Translating it yields CASSDSPYEQYF.

This clone was detected only a few times. CDR3 loop: CASSQDGTEYYNSPLHF. Written as DNA, the CDR3 is TGCGCCAGCAGCCAAGACGGTACAGAGTATTATAATTCACCCCTCCACTTT. V is TRBV4-3 and J is TRBJ1-6; D call uncertain. This CDR3 spans 17 amino acids. The germline CDR1 and CDR2 sequences are LGHNA and YSLEER. Trimming shortened V by 0 bases and J by 4 bases, and 13 bases separated the two germline ends.

V gene TRBV19 combines with J gene TRBJ2-5; D unresolved. This CDR3 has 13 amino acids. V lost 3 bases and J lost 5, with 10 bases in between. Germline CDR1 is LNHDA and CDR2 is SQIVND (reference sequence). The CDR3 region has the DNA TGTGCCAGTAGTATTACTTCCGCGGAGACCCAGTACTTC. Protein product: CASSITSAETQYF.

Comment on this clone: Distinct nucleotide sequences in the sample also encode this CDR3. V and J are TRBV6-1 and TRBJ2-7; tentative D call: TRBD1 (6 bases). This CDR3 region has 13 residues. Germline CDR1 reads MNHNS; CDR2 reads SASEGT. Trimming took 4 bases from V and 4 from J, leaving 11 bases between them. Here the CDR3 reads CASSARGPYEQYF. The CDR3 DNA is TGTGCCAGCAGTGCCAGGGGTCCGTACGAGCAGTACTTC.

The rearrangement joins TRBV5-4 to TRBJ2-7, with 7 bases that match TRBD1. After removal of 4 bases from V and 4 bases from J, the junction contained 2 bases not matched to a gene. This CDR3 is built from 12 residues. Per the germline V gene, CDR1 is SGHNT and CDR2 is YYREEE (reference sequence). CDR3 region: CASSGDSYEQYF. As DNA, the CDR3 is TGTGCCAGCAGCGGGGACAGTTACGAGCAGTACTTC.

This rearrangement joins TRBV4-1 to TRBJ2-1, with TRBD2 matching over 13 bases. Germline V lookup: CDR1 MGHRA, CDR2 YSYEKL. V dropped 4 bases and J dropped 8; count of bases not matched to a gene: 5. There are 15 residues in the CDR3. CDR3 sequence (DNA): TGCGCCAGCAGCCTACTAGCGGGAGGGGTCGATGAGCAGTTCTTC. This sequence encodes CASSLLAGGVDEQFF.

This clone was detected once. The chain recombines TRBV5-1 with TRBJ2-4; 7 bases line up with TRBD1. Trimming at V came to 2 bases and at J to 8 bases, leaving 10 bases not matched to a gene. CDR1 is SGHRS and CDR2 is YFSETQ in the germline V gene. The CDR3 totals 15 residues. The CDR3 loop reads CASSFRGGVLDIQYF. The CDR3 region has the DNA TGCGCCAGCAGCTTTAGAGGGGGCGTGTTGGACATTCAGTACTTC.

This clone was seen a single time. The chain is built from TRBV11-2 and TRBJ1-5, with D maybe TRBD1 (6 bases). The ends were cut back, 4 bases at V and 1 base at J, with 14 bases in the middle. CDR1 is SGHAT, CDR2 FQNNGV, per germline. This CDR3 contains 16 residues. The CDR3 DNA sequence: TGTGCCAGCAGCTCGGGCCCGGACAGCAGCAATCAGCCCCAGCATTTT. It specifies CASSSGPDSSNQPQHF.

The V and J genes are TRBV30 and TRBJ2-5, with 7 bases lining up with TRBD1. Germline V CDR1 and CDR2: GTSNPN, SVGIG (reference sequence). The CDR3 covers 13 residues. In DNA form, the CDR3 reads TGTGTTTGGAGTGAGGGGGCCTCAGAGACCCAGTACTTC. It yields the protein CVWSEGASETQYF.

The V and J genes are TRBV9 and TRBJ2-7; no definite D call. Germline assignment: CDR1 SGDLS and CDR2 YYNGEE. The CDR3 consists of 12 residues. The V end lost 4 bases, the J end lost 2 bases, and 7 bases lay between the germline ends. CDR3 in amino acids: CASSFAAYEQYF. CDR3 sequence (DNA): TGTGCCAGCAGCTTTGCAGCCTACGAGCAGTACTTC.

The chain recombines TRBV10-1 with TRBJ1-3, with 8 bases identical to TRBD1. Germline V gives CDR1 WNHNN, CDR2 SYGVQD (reference sequence). The CDR3 totals 14 residues. CDR3 loop: CDRGQGESGNTIYF. The CDR3 DNA follows: TGCGACCGAGGACAGGGAGAGTCTGGAAACACCATATATTTT.

This chain uses TRBV5-5 with TRBJ2-5; 7 positions match TRBD2. The CDR3 totals 14 residues. Germline loops: CDR1 SGHKS, CDR2 YYEKEE (reference sequence). Trimming took 0 bases from V and 5 from J; bases not matched to a gene: 4. CDR3 coding DNA: TGTGCCAGCAGCTTGGCGGGGGGTGGGGAGACCCAGTACTTC. Protein: CASSLAGGGETQYF. Variable domain in full (rest from reference TRBV5-5 and TRBJ2-5): DAGVTQSPTHLIKTRGQQVTLRCSPISGHKSVSWYQQVLGQGPQFIFQYYEKEERGRGNFPDRFSARQFPNYSSELNVNALLLGDSALYLCASSLAGGGETQYFGPGTRLLVL.

The gene calls are TRBV7-2 and TRBJ1-2; D gene unclear. V gave up 8 bases and J gave up 4 bases, with 17 bases separating them. This CDR3 contains 14 residues. Germline V gene lookup returns CDR1 SGHTA and CDR2 FQGNSA. CDR3 region: CASPDPGDGYGYTF. CDR3 DNA sequence: TGTGCCAGCCCCGACCCGGGAGACGGCTATGGCTACACCTTC.

The CDR3 region has the DNA TGTGCCAGCGCCGGGACTAGCACCTACGAGCAGTACTTC. This codes for CASAGTSTYEQYF. The V gene is TRBV6-1, the J gene TRBJ2-7; 9 nucleotides align to TRBD2. The CDR3 contains 13 residues. V lost 8 bases to trimming and J lost 2 bases; unmatched junction nucleotides: 4. CDR1 MNHNS and CDR2 SASEGT come from the germline V gene.

As concerns this clone: Compared with germline, one end of the junction differs, possibly owing to a read error. V is TRBV19 and J is TRBJ1-6; 7 bases map to TRBD1. The CDR3 is made up of 14 amino acids. In germline, CDR1 is LNHDA, CDR2 SQIVND (reference sequence). CDR3 region: CASSEGTDNSPLHF. For the CDR3, the DNA is TGTGCCAGTAGTGAGGGGACAGATAACTCACCCCTCCACTTT.

This clone came up once. This rearrangement joins TRBV4-3 to TRBJ2-1; 9 positions match TRBD1. There are 17 residues in the CDR3. The germline V gene has CDR1 LGHNA and CDR2 YSLEER. The ends lost 4 bases at V and 6 bases at J; junction bases unmatched: 13. The DNA of the CDR3 is TGCGCCAGCAGCCTGGGCAGCGGGACAGGGAAGGGCAATGAGCAGTTCTTC. Translating gives CASSLGSGTGKGNEQFF.

The genes are TRBV7-2 and TRBJ2-3; 10 bases are a match to TRBD2. The CDR3 has 16 residues. Trimming took 5 bases from V and 5 from J; bases not matched to a gene: 10. Germline lookup yields CDR1 SGHTA and CDR2 FQGNSA. CDR3: CASSRPLAGERDTQYF. CDR3 DNA sequence: TGTGCCAGCAGCCGCCCCCTAGCGGGAGAACGAGATACGCAGTATTTT.

The chain has TRBV7-2 and TRBJ2-3, with D perhaps matching TRBD1 (5 bases). CDR1 and CDR2 (germline): SGHTA, FQGNSA. V was pared by 4 bases and J by 0 bases, with 8 bases between. The CDR3 covers 14 residues. CDR3 sequence reads: CASSSRTSTDTQYF. CDR3 nucleotides: TGTGCCAGCAGCTCCCGGACAAGCACAGATACGCAGTATTTT. Full variable domain (missing parts from reference TRBV7-2 and TRBJ2-3): GAGVSQSPSNKVTEKGKDVELRCDPISGHTALYWYRQSLGQGLEFLIYFQGNSAPDKSGLPSDRFSAERTGGSVSTLTIQRTQQEDSAVYLCASSSRTSTDTQYFGPGTRLTVL.

The sample holds one count of this clone. The rearrangement links TRBV5-4 to TRBJ2-1; D is unresolved. CDR1 and CDR2 from the germline V gene are SGHNT and YYREEE (reference sequence). CDR3 size: 14 residues. V gave up 0 bases and J gave up 6 bases, with 10 bases separating them. The CDR3 reads CASSLGAEPNEQFF. The DNA of the CDR3 is TGTGCCAGCAGCTTGGGGGCAGAACCCAATGAGCAGTTCTTC. Full variable domain (outside the CDR3, taken from reference TRBV5-4 and TRBJ2-1): ETGVTQSPTHLIKTRGQQVTLRCSSQSGHNTVSWYQQALGQGPQFIFQYYREEENGRGNFPPRFSGLQFPNYSSELNVNALELDDSALYLCASSLGAEPNEQFFGPGTRLTVL.

The chain employs TRBV4-3 and TRBJ2-7; no definite D call. CDR1 and CDR2 from the germline V gene are LGHNA and YSLEER. The CDR3 contains 16 residues. V lost 1 base, J lost 4 bases, and 17 bases lay in between. CDR3 sequence: CASSQGHPLGRYEQYF. The CDR3 bases are TGCGCCAGCAGCCAAGGCCATCCCCTGGGCCGTTACGAGCAGTACTTC.

The rearrangement joins TRBV19 to TRBJ2-7; D uncertain. Germline CDR1 LNHDA, CDR2 SQIVND (reference sequence). Trimming left V 5 bases short and J 2 bases short, with 7 bases between. CDR3 size: 12 residues. The CDR3 is CASSANTYEQYF. CDR3 in DNA: TGTGCCAGTAGTGCCAACACCTACGAGCAGTACTTC.

The chain uses TRBV7-9 and TRBJ2-5; no clear D gene. The V and J ends lost 5 bases and 5 bases respectively, with 12 bases between them. The CDR3 is 13 amino acids. The germline CDR1 and CDR2 sequences are SEHNR and FQNEAQ (reference sequence). CDR3 in amino acids: CASSPGPRETQYF. In DNA, the CDR3 is TGTGCCAGCAGCCCGGGTCCCCGGGAGACCCAGTACTTC. Together with reference TRBV7-9 and TRBJ2-5, the CDR3 gives the full variable domain: DTGVSQNPRHKITKRGQNVTFRCDPISEHNRLYWYRQTLGQGPEFLTYFQNEAQLEKSRLLSDRFSAERPKGSFSTLEIQRTEQGDSAMYLCASSPGPRETQYFGPGTRLLVL.

The chain has TRBV30 and TRBJ2-2; weak D call: TRBD2 (6 bases). V was pared by 0 bases and J by 6 bases, with 14 bases between. The CDR3 loop spans 15 amino acids. Germline CDR1 is GTSNPN and CDR2 is SVGIG (reference sequence). The CDR3 spells CAWSVRRRDAGELFF. The CDR3 bases are TGTGCCTGGAGTGTACGGAGGCGGGACGCCGGGGAGCTGTTTTTT.

V and J are TRBV7-8 and TRBJ2-2, with a possible D match to TRBD2 (6 bases). The CDR3 totals 21 residues. Per the germline V gene, CDR1 is SGHVS and CDR2 is FQNEAQ. V was shortened by 1 base and J by 6 bases, with 30 bases between the two germline ends. The DNA of the CDR3 is TGTGCCAGCAGCTTAGGGAGGGTACTAGTTTACAGGCCCGAGTCCGCCGGGGAGCTGTTTTTT. It translates to CASSLGRVLVYRPESAGELFF. The full variable domain, with the rest looked up from reference TRBV7-8 and TRBJ2-2, is GAGVSQSPRYKVAKRGQDVALRCDPISGHVSLFWYQQALGQGPEFLTYFQNEAQLDKSGLPSDRFFAERPEGSVSTLKIQRTQQEDSAVYLCASSLGRVLVYRPESAGELFFGEGSRLTVL.

The V call is TRBV7-9, the J call TRBJ1-2, with unresolved D. V was shortened by 6 bases and J by 3 bases, with 14 bases between the two germline ends. The CDR3 runs to 14 residues. CDR1 is SEHNR and CDR2 is FQNEAQ in the germline V gene (reference sequence). The CDR3 nucleotides read TGTGCCAGCAGTCCGATTGAGCGGGACTATGGCTACACCTTC. Protein: CASSPIERDYGYTF.